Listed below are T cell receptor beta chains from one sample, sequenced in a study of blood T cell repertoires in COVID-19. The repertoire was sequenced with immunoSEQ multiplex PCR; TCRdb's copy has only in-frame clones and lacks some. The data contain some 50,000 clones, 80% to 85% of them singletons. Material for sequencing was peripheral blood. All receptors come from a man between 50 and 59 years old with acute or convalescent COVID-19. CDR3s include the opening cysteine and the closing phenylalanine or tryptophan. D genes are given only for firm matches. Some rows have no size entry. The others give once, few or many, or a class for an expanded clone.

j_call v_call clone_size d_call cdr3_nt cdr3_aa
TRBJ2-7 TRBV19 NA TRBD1 TGTGCCAGTAGTCCCCGGAGGGACAGGGGCCACGAGCAGTACTTC CASSPRRDRGHEQYF
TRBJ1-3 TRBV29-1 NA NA TGCAGCGGCGGGACTGGAAACACCATATATTTT CSGGTGNTIYF
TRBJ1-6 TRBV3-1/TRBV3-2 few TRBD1 TGTGCCAGCAGCCAAGTAACAGGGGGCGTTTCACCCCTCCACTTT CASSQVTGGVSPLHF
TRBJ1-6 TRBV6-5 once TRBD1 TGTGCCAGCGGGACAGGGGGAGCTTCACCCCTCCACTTT CASGTGGASPLHF
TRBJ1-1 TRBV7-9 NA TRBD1 TGTGCCAGCAGCTTAGGGGACAGGGTTCACCTGAACACTGAAGCTTTCTTT CASSLGDRVHLNTEAFF
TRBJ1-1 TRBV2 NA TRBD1 TGTGCCAGCCGGGGACAGGAGGCAGCTTTCTTT CASRGQEAAFF
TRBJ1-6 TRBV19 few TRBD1 TGTGCCAGTAGCGACAGGGGGGAATCCTTTAATAATTCACCCCTCCACTTT CASSDRGESFNNSPLHF
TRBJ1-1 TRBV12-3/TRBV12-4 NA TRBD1 TGTGCCAGCACCGAGACAGGGGCCACTGAAGCTTTCTTT CASTETGATEAFF
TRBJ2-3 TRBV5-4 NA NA TGTGCCAGCAGTGGAGGATCTAGCACAGATACGCAGTATTTT CASSGGSSTDTQYF
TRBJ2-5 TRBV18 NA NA TGTGCCAGCTCACCAGAGGGAGGGGGCCAAGAGACCCAGTACTTC CASSPEGGGQETQYF
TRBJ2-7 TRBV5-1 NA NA TGCGCCAGCCCAACCCCCGGGTCTCCCTACGAGCAGTACTTC CASPTPGSPYEQYF
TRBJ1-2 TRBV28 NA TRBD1 TGTGCCAGCAGAATGGGGTCCGGGACAGGGGGCGGGTATGGCTACACCTTC CASRMGSGTGGGYGYTF
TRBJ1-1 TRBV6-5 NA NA TGTGCCAGCAGTTACCAGGGAGGTCGGACTGAAGCTTTCTTT CASSYQGGRTEAFF
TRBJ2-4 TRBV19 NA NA TGTGCCAGTAGTTTTGCGGTCAAAAACATTCAGTACTTC CASSFAVKNIQYF
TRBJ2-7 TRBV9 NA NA TGTGCCAGCAGCGTAGCGGAGGTAGCCTACGAGCAGTACTTC CASSVAEVAYEQYF
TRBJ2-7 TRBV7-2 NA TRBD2 TGTGCCAGCAGCTACACGGGAGGAGGTTACGAGCAGTACTTC CASSYTGGGYEQYF
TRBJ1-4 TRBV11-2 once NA TGTGCCAGCAGCGAAGAAGGTGGCAGGATTAGGGAAAAACTGTTTTTT CASSEEGGRIREKLFF
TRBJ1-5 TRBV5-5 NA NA TGTGCCAGCAGCCCCTCTGGGGCCTGGGGCAATCAGCCCCAGCATTTT CASSPSGAWGNQPQHF
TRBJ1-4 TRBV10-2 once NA TGCGCCAGCAGAGCCCCCGGGGTCAATAATGAAAAACTGTTTTTT CASRAPGVNNEKLFF
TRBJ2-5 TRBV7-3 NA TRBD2 TGTGCCAGCAGCCCTCGACTAGCGGCGCGAGAGACCCAGTACTTC CASSPRLAARETQYF
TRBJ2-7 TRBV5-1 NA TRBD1 TGCGCCAGCAGCTTGGCCGGGACAGGGGGAGGGTACGAGCAGTACTTC CASSLAGTGGGYEQYF
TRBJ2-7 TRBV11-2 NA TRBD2 TGTGCCAGCAGACGACTAGCGGGACCCCGCTCCTACGAGCAGTACTTC CASRRLAGPRSYEQYF
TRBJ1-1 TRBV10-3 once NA TGTGCCATCAGCCCATTGAACACTGAAGCTTTCTTT CAISPLNTEAFF
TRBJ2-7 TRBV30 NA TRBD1 TGTGCCTGGAGTACGGACAGGGGGGACTACGAGCAGTACTTC CAWSTDRGDYEQYF
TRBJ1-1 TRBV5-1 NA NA TGCGCCAGCAGCTTGAGGGTGGGGGGGAACACTGAAGCTTTCTTT CASSLRVGGNTEAFF
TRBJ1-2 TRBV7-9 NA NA TGTGCCAGCAGCCCACAGCTACCCTATGGCTACACCTTC CASSPQLPYGYTF
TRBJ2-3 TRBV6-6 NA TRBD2 TGTGCCAGCAGTGGCGCGGGGGGGCGGACAGATACGCAGTATTTT CASSGAGGRTDTQYF